This T cell receptor beta chain was found in a study of blood T cell repertoires in COVID-19. As for the study in general: Acute and convalescent COVID-19 specimens originated in the United States, Italy and Spain. PBMCs, B-cell-depleted T cells, or T cells provided the cDNA or gDNA that made up the material.

Study processing details: Researchers report that nucleated cell counts were estimated from reference gene primer amplification. The method was immunoSEQ multiplex PCR; TCRdb's version includes in-frame clones alone and lacks a portion of them. The D gene and trimming were derived from the DNA, and the V and J assignments and clone size from that table. The sample holds some 270,000 clones; over 75% are singletons and the top ten take approximately 10%. The germline CDR1 and CDR2 sequences are LGHNT and FRNRAP. The germline V and J ends were trimmed by 5 bases and 0 bases, with 10 bases remaining between them. This CDR3 has 15 amino acids.

The TCR sequence derives from an older woman with acute or convalescent COVID-19. The chain employs TRBV12-5 and TRBJ2-2; D remains unclear. The sample consisted of peripheral blood. In nucleotides, the CDR3 is TGTGCTAGTGGTCTCCGCGGTGCGAACACCGGGGAGCTGTTTTTT. This encodes CASGLRGANTGELFF.